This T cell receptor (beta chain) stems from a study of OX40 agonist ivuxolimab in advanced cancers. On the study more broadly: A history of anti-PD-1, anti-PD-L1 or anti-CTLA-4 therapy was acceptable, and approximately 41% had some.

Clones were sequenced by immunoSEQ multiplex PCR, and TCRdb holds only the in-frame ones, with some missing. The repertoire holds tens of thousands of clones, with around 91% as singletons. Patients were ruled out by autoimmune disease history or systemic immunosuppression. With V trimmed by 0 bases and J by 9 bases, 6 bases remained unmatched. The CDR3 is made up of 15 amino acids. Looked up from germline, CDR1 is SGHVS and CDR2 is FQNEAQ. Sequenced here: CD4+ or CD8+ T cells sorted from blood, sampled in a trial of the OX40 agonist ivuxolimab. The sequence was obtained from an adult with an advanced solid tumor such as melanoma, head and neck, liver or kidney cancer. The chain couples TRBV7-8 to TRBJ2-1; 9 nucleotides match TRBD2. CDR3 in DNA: TGTGCCAGCAGCTTAGCTGGCGGGGGGGCGGGTGAGCAGTTCTTC. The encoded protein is CASSLAGGGAGEQFF.